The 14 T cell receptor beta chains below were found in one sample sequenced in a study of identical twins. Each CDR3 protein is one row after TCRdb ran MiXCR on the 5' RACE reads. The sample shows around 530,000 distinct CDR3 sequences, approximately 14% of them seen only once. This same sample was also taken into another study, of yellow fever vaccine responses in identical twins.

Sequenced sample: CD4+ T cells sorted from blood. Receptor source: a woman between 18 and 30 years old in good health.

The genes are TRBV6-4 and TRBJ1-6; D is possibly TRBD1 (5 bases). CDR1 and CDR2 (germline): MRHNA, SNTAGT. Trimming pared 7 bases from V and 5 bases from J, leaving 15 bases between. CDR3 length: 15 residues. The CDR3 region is CASNFEGAHNSPLHF. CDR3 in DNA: TGTGCCAGCAATTTTGAAGGGGCTCATAATTCACCCCTCCACTTT.

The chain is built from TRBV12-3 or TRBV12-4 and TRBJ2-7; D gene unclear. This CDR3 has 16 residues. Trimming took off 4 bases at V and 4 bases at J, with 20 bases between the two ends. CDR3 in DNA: TGTGCCAGCAGTTCCCTGAATGGCGGCGATATATACGAGCAGTACTTC. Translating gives CASSSLNGGDIYEQYF.

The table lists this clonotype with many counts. The CDR3 nucleotides are TGTGCCAGCAGCCGGACTAGTGTTGAAGGTGAGCAGTTCTTC. Protein: CASSRTSVEGEQFF. The chain recombines TRBV28 with TRBJ2-1; 7 nucleotides match TRBD2. CDR1 MDHEN and CDR2 SYDVKM come from the germline V gene. The CDR3 is 14 amino acids. Losses at the gene ends were 6 bases for V and 9 bases for J; bases not matched to a gene: 11.

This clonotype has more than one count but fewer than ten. The CDR3 loop is CASSFIQGVYGYTF. The CDR3 DNA follows: TGTGCCAGCAGCTTTATCCAGGGGGTCTATGGCTACACCTTC. This chain links TRBV7-2 with TRBJ1-2, with TRBD1 matching 7 bases. Trimming took 3 bases from V and 4 from J; bases not matched to a gene: 5. The CDR3 loop spans 14 amino acids. Germline values: CDR1 SGHTA, CDR2 FQGNSA.

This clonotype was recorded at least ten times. CDR3 in amino acids: CASSGRTSGNNEQFF. The CDR3 nucleotides are TGCGCCAGCAGCGGCCGGACTAGCGGGAACAATGAGCAGTTCTTC. This rearrangement joins TRBV5-1 to TRBJ2-1; 12 nucleotides line up with TRBD2. Trimming took 4 bases from V and 5 from J; bases not matched to a gene: 4. In germline, CDR1 is SGHRS, CDR2 YFSETQ. This CDR3 has 15 residues.

The CDR3 reads CASSLGGVKTNYGYTF. The CDR3, as DNA: TGTGCCAGCAGTTTAGGTGGAGTCAAGACCAACTATGGCTACACCTTC. The rearrangement joins TRBV28 to TRBJ1-2; D call uncertain. The CDR3 covers 16 residues. The V gene lost 2 bases and the J gene lost 2 bases, with 15 bases spanning the gap. CDR1 and CDR2 from the germline V gene are MDHEN and SYDVKM.

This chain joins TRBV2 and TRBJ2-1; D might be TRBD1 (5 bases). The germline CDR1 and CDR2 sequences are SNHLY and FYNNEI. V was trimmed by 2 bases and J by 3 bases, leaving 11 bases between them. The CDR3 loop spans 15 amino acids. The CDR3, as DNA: TGTGCCAGCAGTGAAAGCAGGGAACTCTACAATGAGCAGTTCTTC. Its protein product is CASSESRELYNEQFF.

CDR3 region: CSARVNEKLFF. The CDR3 DNA reads as TGCAGTGCCAGGGTGAATGAAAAACTGTTTTTT. The V gene is TRBV20-1, the J gene TRBJ1-4; D may be TRBD1 (5 bases). Germline CDR1 DFQATT, CDR2 SNEGSKA (reference sequence). The CDR3 covers 11 residues. V lost 6 bases and J lost 5, with 7 bases in between.

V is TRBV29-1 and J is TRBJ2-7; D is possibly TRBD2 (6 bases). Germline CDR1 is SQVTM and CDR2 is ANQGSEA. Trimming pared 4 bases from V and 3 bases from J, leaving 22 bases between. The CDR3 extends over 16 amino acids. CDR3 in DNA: TGCAGCGTTGCTTTCGGCTTCGGGCGGGGAAGCTACGAGCAGTACTTC. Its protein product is CSVAFGFGRGSYEQYF.

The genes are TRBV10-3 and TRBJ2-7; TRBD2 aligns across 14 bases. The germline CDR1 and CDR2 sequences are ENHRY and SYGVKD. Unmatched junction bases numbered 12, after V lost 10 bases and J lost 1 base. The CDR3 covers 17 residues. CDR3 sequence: CATAPGLAGEPSYEQYV. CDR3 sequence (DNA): TGTGCCACCGCACCGGGACTAGCGGGGGAACCATCCTACGAGCAGTACGTC.

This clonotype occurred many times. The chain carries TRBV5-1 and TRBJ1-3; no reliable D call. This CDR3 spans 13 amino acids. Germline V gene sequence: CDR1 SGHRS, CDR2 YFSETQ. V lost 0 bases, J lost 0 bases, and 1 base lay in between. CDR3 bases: TGCGCCAGCAGCTTGGACTCTGGAAACACCATATATTTT. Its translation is CASSLDSGNTIYF.

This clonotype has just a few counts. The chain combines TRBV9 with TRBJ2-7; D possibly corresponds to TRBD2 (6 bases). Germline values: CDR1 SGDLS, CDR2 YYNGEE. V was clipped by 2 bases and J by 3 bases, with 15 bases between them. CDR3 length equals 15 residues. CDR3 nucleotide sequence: TGTGCCAGCAGCGTTGCCGAGACTAGAGTCTACGAGCAGTACTTC. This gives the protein CASSVAETRVYEQYF.

The CDR3 sequence is CASSLNQPQHF. CDR3 DNA: TGTGCCAGCAGCCTAAATCAGCCCCAGCATTTT. V and J are TRBV3-1 and TRBJ1-5; D is undetermined. Trimming removed 4 bases from V and 4 bases from J, with 2 bases in between. This CDR3 is 11 amino acids long. Per the germline V gene, CDR1 is LGHDT and CDR2 is YNNKEL (reference sequence).

CDR3 residues: CASTRDLRETQYF. DNA of the CDR3: TGTGCCAGCACCCGGGACTTAAGAGAGACCCAGTACTTC. This chain connects TRBV6-2 or TRBV6-3 to TRBJ2-5; tentative D call: TRBD2 (6 bases). V gave up 7 bases and J gave up 4 bases, with 13 bases separating them. This CDR3 has 13 amino acids. CDR1 and CDR2 (germline): MNHEY, SVGEGT.